This T cell receptor beta chain is from a study of cytomegalovirus exposure and HLA in healthy donors (dated by TCRdb to 2015 to 2018). Describing the broader study: An earlier analysis of some 550 of the donors reported roughly 270 Gb of sequence data and some 120 million unique TCR beta sequences from 150 million to 200 million T cells. Among almost 400 genotyped donors of the cohort, an average of approximately 230,000 unique TCR beta nucleotide sequences were sequenced per donor, roughly a sixth of them non-productive. The study combined high-throughput TCR immunosequencing, statistical association of individual TCRs with disease status, and machine learning to predict cytomegalovirus infection status. Donor age, sex, ethnicity and CMV serostatus were compiled together with the repertoire data. Rather than using new phenotypic data, the later analysis identified candidate immune exposures from TCR beta sequences and from how often those sequences occurred across donors. In a later analysis, previously published TCR beta repertoires from roughly 710 donors were re-analyzed and high-resolution HLA genotyping was added so that TCR occurrence patterns could be studied. The study used immunosequencing to profile the T cell repertoires of some 600 subjects and linked those repertoires to cytomegalovirus serostatus. To decide whether each TCR beta V gene segment behaved as functional or pseudogenic, an earlier analysis of some 580 of the donors relied on high-throughput TCR beta sequencing. Approximately 300 gigabases of sequencing data and around 88 million unique TCR sequences made up an early release that covered about 640 HLA-typed donors. Of the approximately 400 genotyped donors, less than 85% were placed in the genetic ancestry cluster associated with self-reported Caucasian donors. The number of donors typed differed by locus, with 629-630 for A, B, C, DRB1 and DQB1, around 500 for DQA1, some 570 for DPA1, and around 430 for DPB1. Both class I and class II loci were covered by HLA typing, at four-digit resolution. Every discovery cohort repertoire had been produced on one sequencing platform. Genome-wide SNP genotypes for about 60% of the roughly 670 donors were used in a later genetic analysis, which treated that subset as a discovery cohort. Several DR-DQ haplotypes were treated as single units for association and clustering because of strong linkage in the cohort. In addition to the first cohort of approximately 670 subjects, a separate validation cohort of under 150 different subjects was used. The study was designed to test whether signatures of past pathogen exposure could be identified by cataloging public T cell receptors. The full study reports these points: According to a later genetic analysis, donors in an Asian-associated ancestry cluster had fewer N-insertions in productive TCRs than the roughly 700-donor mean. Across donors, most TCR sequences were observed very rarely, whereas some public TCRs were present in many individuals. CMV serostatus was the only immune exposure information available for the cohort. In an earlier analysis of 587 of the donors, most TCR beta V segments appeared in productive rearrangements about 90% or about 30% of the time, broadly matching IMGT annotations. Most CMV-associated TCR beta chains appeared to be HLA-restricted in a later analysis, and the HLA associations seemed to be driven largely by CMV exposure. In vitro tests confirmed that three of the cytomegalovirus-associated TCR beta chains recognize cytomegalovirus antigens. In this cohort, only TCR beta chains were sequenced, and detectable features were limited by the absence of alpha or paired-chain data. The study listed 150 to 200 TCR beta chains as associated with cytomegalovirus. Sequencing depth was assumed to be roughly uniform across donors in the presence/absence analyses, though that assumption may not hold. A further reported finding was that TCR beta sequences accurately predicted the HLA-A and HLA-B alleles for most subjects in the first cohort. When HLA alleles, especially DR and DQ, strongly co-occurred, attributing TCR associations to individual alleles was difficult. Because some donors lacked HLA typing at each locus, the association tests relied only on the typed subset. In a later analysis, 16,951 TCR beta sequences were associated with specific HLA alleles at a false discovery rate of 0.05. According to the authors, the approach could potentially be generalized to other disease states and immunological phenotypes. In a later analysis, HLA-associated TCR beta chains were found to be more clonally expanded and to have lower generation probabilities than equally common non-associated chains. Some IMGT-functional V segments, including TRBV6-2 and TRBV6-3, could not be told apart with the 87-base-pair reads, so those segments were excluded. Because counts were too low, roughly 16 rarely observed V segments, including chromosome 9 orphons, were left out of the earlier analysis of a few hundred of the donors. A cluster of highly shared sequence variants was judged likely to represent a technical artifact of the sequencing pipeline. Linkage disequilibrium might explain the correlated functional status among segregating V segments, but an unknown experimental factor could not be ruled out. In a later analysis, TCR association rates were found to vary across HLA loci, with the most associated TCRs seen for DRB1 alleles and the fewest for HLA-C alleles. In both the original and validation cohorts, the classifier was reported to diagnose cytomegalovirus status with high specificity and sensitivity. In a later genetic analysis, a missense DCLRE1C variant was associated with V-gene and J-gene trimming of TCR beta chains, and the association was replicated in an independent cohort. In a later analysis, several top co-occurrence clusters were reported to appear linked to parvovirus B19, influenza, CMV and Epstein-Barr virus.

The library was built by means of the immunoSEQ multiplex PCR assay. The multiplex PCR relied on a mix of 60 forward primers for TCR Vbeta segments and 13 reverse primers for TCR Jbeta segments. Amplification of the CDR3 region of rearranged TCR beta genes was performed with a multiplex PCR assay on genomic DNA. On the Illumina HiSeq System, the amplified TCR beta libraries were sequenced as 87-base-pair reads. Turning to the authors' computational methods: A later analysis counted about 80 million unique TCR beta chains across the 640 or so repertoires, and 10 million to 11 million of these chains were shared by at least two donors. Raw reads were error-corrected and collapsed into unique sequences by a nearest-neighbor algorithm in which closely related sequences were merged to remove PCR and sequencing errors. V, D and J gene segments were assigned by aligning CDR3 sequences to IMGT reference sequences. For a sequence to be retained, a match of at least six nucleotides to both a V gene segment and a J gene segment was required. Rearrangements were classified as productive when the CDR3 lacked stop codons and remained in frame with V and J, and all other rearrangements were classified as non-productive. CDR3 was defined according to IMGT convention as the region running from the second conserved V-encoded cysteine to the conserved J-encoded phenylalanine. Sequences without an unambiguous match to a single V gene segment were excluded from the earlier analysis of several hundred of the donors. In an earlier analysis of about 590 of the donors, a V segment was called functional when productive rearrangements were above 56.7%, and segregating when the standard deviation between donors exceeded 5%. To diagnose cytomegalovirus status from the catalog of TCR beta chain sequences, a statistical classification framework was built. In a later analysis, TCR nucleotide sequences were compared against IMGT/GENE-DB human TR gene sequences so that V and J genes could be assigned. In a later analysis, CDR3 sequences and most-parsimonious VDJ recombination scenarios were assigned using the TCRdist pipeline. In a later analysis, each TCR beta chain was defined by its CDR3 amino acid sequence together with its V-gene family, and reads lacking a unique V-gene family were excluded. As a way to deal with suspected cross-contamination and a sequencing artifact, a later analysis dropped 592 nucleotide sequences that were highly shared and had low generation probability. A later analysis calculated a clonal expansion index for each public chain from normalized within-repertoire ranks of inferred template counts. A later analysis computed generation probabilities with a VDJ recombination model fitted to out-of-frame rearrangements, and checked the results against IGoR. In a later analysis, hypergeometric tests were used to score TCR-TCR, TCR-HLA and TCR-CMV co-occurrence, with a repertoire-size bias correction applied to TCR pairs. A later analysis estimated false discovery rates by permuting HLA or CMV assignments 20 times. In a later analysis, co-occurring TCRs were grouped using DBSCAN, and TCRdist sequence similarity was added for clustering within HLA-allele-positive subsets. Repertoires with fewer than 30,000 or more than 120,000 public chains, plus five repertoires with anomalous nucleotide sharing, were excluded from co-occurrence clustering. TCRdb took this table from immuneACCESS and kept in-frame rearrangements with V and J called. Such tables lack part of the clones; where checked against another copy, unresolved V genes explain under half of the gap, and the rest is unexplained. V, J and clone size are taken as reported in that table, and D and trimming were inferred from the DNA itself. This sample is represented by about 160,000 clones; around four fifths of them were singletons. 1.3% of the sample is taken by the ten largest.

The cohort comprised hundreds of healthy bone marrow donors. All cohort members were sampled while nominally healthy, although unrecorded immune exposures were likely present. The donor tested CMV seronegative and was one of the 352 seronegative cohort members. A peripheral blood sample was provided by each donor, and peripheral blood mononuclear cells were used for TCR beta sequencing. Genomic DNA extraction from the blood cell samples was performed with the Qiagen DNeasy Blood Extraction Kit. Remarks on this clone: There is no known antigen for this receptor. Base qualities are missing; no much larger clone stands one base away.

The germline V gene provides CDR1 SGHVS and CDR2 FQNEAQ. V is cut by 2 bases and J by 2 bases, and the space between the germline ends is 16 bases. Spanning cysteine to phenylalanine, the CDR3 consists of 17 amino acids. The CDR3 DNA has 51 bases and is translated from base 1. The receptor was isolated from a woman in her forties or fifties in good health and CMV-seronegative. The chain is encoded by TRBV7-8 joined to TRBJ1-3; confidence is insufficient to name the D gene. Sequencing was performed on PBMCs. The DNA sequence follows: TGTGCCAGCAGCTTACGGGAGTCCTTTATGGCTGGAAACACCATATATTTT. Translated, it reads CASSLRESFMAGNTIYF.